The source of this T cell receptor beta chain is a study of blood T cells in healthy people across ages. On the study more broadly: About one barcoded beta molecule per two T cells came from capture by template switching.

A few counts support this clonotype. The antigen remains unidentified. Points from the study as a whole: Unsorted PBMC input precluded a conclusive naive versus antigen-experienced comparison. The donors' CMV status was not determined, possibly confounding changes in expanded clonotypes.

V shed 4 bases, J shed 0 bases, and the junction held 4 bases outside the gene matches. CDR3 length: 16 residues. Germline loops: CDR1 SGHVS, CDR2 FNYEAQ. Using a J-beta primer mix together with a sample-barcoded 5' primer, a second PCR was run for about 6 to 12 cycles. TCRdb passed the 5' RACE reads through MiXCR, listing each CDR3 protein once. The sample shows 1,300,000 or so distinct CDR3 sequences, around 59% of them seen only once. The sequenced sample consisted of blood. The TCR comes from a man in his late teens or twenties in good health. This rearrangement joins TRBV7-6 to TRBJ2-7; 12 bases match TRBD2. CDR3 sequence reads: CASSSGTSGYSYEQYF. The CDR3 nucleotides are TGTGCCAGCAGCTCCGGGACTAGCGGGTACTCCTACGAGCAGTACTTC.